This TCR beta chain derives from a study of blood T cell repertoires in COVID-19. About the study: Some COVID-19 samples were acute and others convalescent; all came from the United States, Italy and Spain.

Original processing notes: Amplification from reference gene primers served as the basis for estimated nucleated cell counts. Profiling relied on immunoSEQ multiplex PCR, and the TCRdb table lists in-frame clones only, not all of them. Clone size and the V and J calls come from that table; the DNA yielded D and trimming. The sample has almost 95,000 clones; roughly 85% are singletons. Seattle cases were enrolled at active infection and followed longitudinally. A note on this clone: The same CDR3 is also encoded by other DNA sequences in this sample.

Germline-derived CDR1 and CDR2 are SGHTA and FQGNSA. The CDR3 extends over 13 amino acids. Trimming removed 5 bases from V and 1 base from J, with 8 bases in between. This TCR derives from a woman aged 55-69 years with COVID-19, enrolled during active disease. The sample consisted of peripheral blood. The V call is TRBV7-2, the J call TRBJ1-2; D perhaps matches TRBD1 (5 bases). The CDR3 here is CASSEQGNYGYTF. DNA for the CDR3: TGTGCCAGCAGCGAGCAGGGTAACTATGGCTACACCTTC.